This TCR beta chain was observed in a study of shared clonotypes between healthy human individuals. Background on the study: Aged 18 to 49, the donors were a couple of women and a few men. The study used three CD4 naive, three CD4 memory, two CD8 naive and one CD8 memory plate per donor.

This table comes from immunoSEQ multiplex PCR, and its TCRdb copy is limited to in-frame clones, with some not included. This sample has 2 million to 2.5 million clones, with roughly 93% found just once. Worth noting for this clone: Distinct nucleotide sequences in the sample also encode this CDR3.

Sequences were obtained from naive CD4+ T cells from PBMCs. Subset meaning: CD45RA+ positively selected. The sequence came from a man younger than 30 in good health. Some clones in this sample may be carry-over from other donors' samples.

CDR3 DNA sequence: TGTGCCAGCAGTTACAAACGGATGAACACTGAAGCTTTCTTT. Residues: CASSYKRMNTEAFF. This chain connects TRBV6-5 to TRBJ1-1; no clear D gene. This CDR3 comprises 14 residues. Trimming stripped 2 bases from V and 0 bases from J, with 7 bases between. In germline, CDR1 is MNHEY, CDR2 SVGAGI.